The 2 T cell receptor beta chains listed next were all sequenced from one sample in a study of T cell clonotyping in hematopoietic cell transplantation. Time point here: recipient sample about 28 days before transplant, after cytoreduction. Measured with immunoSEQ multiplex PCR; TCRdb has only the in-frame clones, and not every one. The sample contains 65,000 to 80,000 clones, approximately 95% of which appear only once. Sequencing used peripheral blood mononuclear cells, obtained before stem cell transplant. Receptors originate from a woman aged 45-65 years with acute myeloid leukemia. Some clones in this sample may be carry-over from other donors' samples.

The V gene is TRBV28, the J gene TRBJ2-5, with no clear D. The ends were cut back, 5 bases at V and 5 bases at J, with 15 bases in the middle. Germline lookup yields CDR1 MDHEN and CDR2 SYDVKM. This CDR3 comprises 14 residues. CDR3 nucleotides: TGTGCCAGCAGTCCTCCGACATCGGTTGAGACCCAGTACTTC. As protein: CASSPPTSVETQYF.

The chain employs TRBV19 and TRBJ2-7, with 8 bases that match TRBD1. In germline, CDR1 is LNHDA, CDR2 SQIVND (reference sequence). After removal of 2 bases from V and 2 bases from J, the junction contained 2 bases not matched to a gene. The CDR3 runs 14 residues. The CDR3 DNA follows: TGTGCCAGTAGTATACAGGGGGCGACCTACGAGCAGTACTTC. It is translated as CASSIQGATYEQYF.